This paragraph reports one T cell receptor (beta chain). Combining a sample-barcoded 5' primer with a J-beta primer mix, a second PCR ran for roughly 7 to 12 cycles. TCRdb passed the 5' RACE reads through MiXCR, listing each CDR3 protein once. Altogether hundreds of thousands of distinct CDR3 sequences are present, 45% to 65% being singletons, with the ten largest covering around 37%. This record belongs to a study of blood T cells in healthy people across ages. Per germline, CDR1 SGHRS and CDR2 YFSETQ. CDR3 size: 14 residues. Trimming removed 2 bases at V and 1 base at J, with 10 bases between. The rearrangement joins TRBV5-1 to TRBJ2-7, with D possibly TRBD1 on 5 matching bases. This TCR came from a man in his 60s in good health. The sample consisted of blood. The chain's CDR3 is CASSFDSGSYEQYF. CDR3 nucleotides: TGCGCCAGCAGCTTCGACTCAGGGTCCTACGAGCAGTACTTC. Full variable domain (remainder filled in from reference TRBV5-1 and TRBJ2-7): KAGVTQTPRYLIKTRGQQVTLSCSPISGHRSVSWYQQTPGQGLQFLFEYFSETQRNKGNFPGRFSGRQFSNSRSEMNVSTLELGDSALYLCASSFDSGSYEQYFGPGTRLTVT.